This entry describes one T cell receptor (beta chain). Enrollment of patients from Seattle took place during active infection, with longitudinal follow-up. V shed 2 bases and J shed 1 base, with 15 bases lying between them. Germline CDR1 is SGHTS and CDR2 is YDEGEE. This CDR3 spans 16 amino acids. The sample belongs to a study of blood T cell repertoires in COVID-19. This table comes from immunoSEQ multiplex PCR, and its TCRdb copy is limited to in-frame clones, with some not included. The table records about 500,000 clones, 89% of them present only once. The clonotype was recovered from a man younger than 30 with COVID-19, enrolled during active disease. The chain combines TRBV5-8 with TRBJ1-1, with a possible D match to TRBD1 (5 bases). Sequencing was carried out using peripheral blood. This CDR3 is CASSFSLGTGNTEAFF. The CDR3, as DNA: TGTGCCAGCAGCTTTTCCCTCGGAACAGGGAACACTGAAGCTTTCTTT.